The sequence of this T cell receptor (beta chain) was determined in a study of control samples from healthy donors and cancer patients. The CDR3 is 13 amino acids. Per the germline V gene, CDR1 is KGHSH and CDR2 is LQKENI. Trimming left V 6 bases short and J 0 bases short, with 6 bases between. Sequencing was performed with immunoSEQ multiplex PCR; in TCRdb, only in-frame clones are kept and a portion is missing. This sample has roughly 150,000 clones; 93% occur once, and the top ten carry under 2.5%. This TCR derives from a man aged 45 to 65 in good health. The sequenced sample consisted of blood. V usage is TRBV18 and J usage is TRBJ1-3; D not certain. This chain's CDR3 is CASSGSSGNTIYF. As DNA, the CDR3 is TGTGCCAGCTCGGGGAGCTCTGGAAACACCATATATTTT.